This TCR beta chain comes out of a study of T cells in Graves' hyperthyroidism and ophthalmopathy. TCR beta CDR3 regions were amplified from RNA. Primed by the HTBI set, a first-round RT-PCR was run on the TCR CDR3. From the multiplex PCR reads, TCRdb called clonotypes with MiXCR, one entry per CDR3 protein. Altogether about 300,000 distinct CDR3 sequences are present, 15% to 20% being singletons, with the ten largest covering approximately 33%. In its sample, this clonotype was seen many times. This TCR derives from a man aged 25 to 40 with Graves' hyperthyroidism. Sequenced: blood.

CDR3 coding DNA: TGTGCCAGCACTCTGACTAGGGCGGGTGAGGGCGAGCAGTACTTC. This codes for CASTLTRAGEGEQYF. This sequence joins TRBV12-3 or TRBV12-4 and TRBJ2-7; maybe TRBD2 (6 bases). There are 15 residues in the CDR3. Between the trimmed V and J ends, which lost 7 bases and 6 bases, there was a span of 22 bases.